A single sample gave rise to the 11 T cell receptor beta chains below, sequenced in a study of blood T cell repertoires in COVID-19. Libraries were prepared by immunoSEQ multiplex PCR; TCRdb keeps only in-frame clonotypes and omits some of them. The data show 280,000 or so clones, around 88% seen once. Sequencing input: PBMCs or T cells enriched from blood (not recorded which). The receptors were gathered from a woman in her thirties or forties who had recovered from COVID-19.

The CDR3 bases are TGCAGCGCTCCAGGGGGTAATGGCTACACCTTC. This translates into CSAPGGNGYTF. The V gene is TRBV29-1, the J gene TRBJ1-2; 7 nucleotides match TRBD1. CDR1 is SQVTM and CDR2 is ANQGSEA in the germline V gene. This CDR3 has 11 residues. V was pared by 7 bases and J by 6 bases, with 5 bases of the junction left unmatched. Supplemented by reference TRBV29-1 and TRBJ1-2, the full variable domain reads SAVISQKPSRDICQRGTSLTIQCQVDSQVTMMFWYRQQPGQSLTLIATANQGSEATYESGFVIDKFPISRPNLTFSTLTVSNMSPEDSSIYLCSAPGGNGYTFGSGTRLTVV.

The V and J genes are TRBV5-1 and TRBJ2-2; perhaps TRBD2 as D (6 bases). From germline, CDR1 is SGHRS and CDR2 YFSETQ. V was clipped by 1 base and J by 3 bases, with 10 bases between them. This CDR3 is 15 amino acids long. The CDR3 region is CASSLSSGYTGELFF. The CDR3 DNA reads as TGCGCCAGCAGCTTGAGTAGCGGATACACCGGGGAGCTGTTTTTT. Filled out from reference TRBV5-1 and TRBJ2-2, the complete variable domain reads KAGVTQTPRYLIKTRGQQVTLSCSPISGHRSVSWYQQTPGQGLQFLFEYFSETQRNKGNFPGRFSGRQFSNSRSEMNVSTLELGDSALYLCASSLSSGYTGELFFGEGSRLTVL.

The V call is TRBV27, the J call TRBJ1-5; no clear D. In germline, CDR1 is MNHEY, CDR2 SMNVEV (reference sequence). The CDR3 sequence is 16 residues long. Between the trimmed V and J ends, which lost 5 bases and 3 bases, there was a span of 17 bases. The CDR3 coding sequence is TGTGCCAGCAGTCCAGGCCCCGGCGGGTCCAATCAGCCCCAGCATTTT. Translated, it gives CASSPGPGGSNQPQHF.

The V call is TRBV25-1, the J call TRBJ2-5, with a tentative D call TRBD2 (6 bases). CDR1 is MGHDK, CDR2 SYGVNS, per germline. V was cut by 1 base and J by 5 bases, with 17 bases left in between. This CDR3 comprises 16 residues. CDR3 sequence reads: CASSESIGGFRETQYF. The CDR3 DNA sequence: TGTGCCAGCAGTGAATCGATTGGAGGGTTTAGGGAGACCCAGTACTTC.

The CDR3 DNA is TGTGCCAGCAGAGAAAGCGGCAGGGAGACCCAGTACTTC. Encoded protein: CASRESGRETQYF. The chain couples TRBV2 to TRBJ2-5, with D perhaps matching TRBD2 (5 bases). V was clipped by 6 bases and J by 5 bases, with 13 bases between them. Per germline, CDR1 SNHLY and CDR2 FYNNEI. The CDR3 consists of 13 residues.

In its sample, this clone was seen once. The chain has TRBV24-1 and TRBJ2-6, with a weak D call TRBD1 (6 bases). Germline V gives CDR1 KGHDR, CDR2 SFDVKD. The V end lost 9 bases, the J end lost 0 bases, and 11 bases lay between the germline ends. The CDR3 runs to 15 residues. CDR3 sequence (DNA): TGTGCCACCGGGACACCCTCCTCTGGGGCCAACGTCCTGACTTTC. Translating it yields CATGTPSSGANVLTF.

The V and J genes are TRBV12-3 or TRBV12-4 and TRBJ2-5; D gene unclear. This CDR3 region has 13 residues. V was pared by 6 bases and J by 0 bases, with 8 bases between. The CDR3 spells CASSPEYQETQYF. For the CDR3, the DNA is TGTGCCAGCAGCCCGGAGTACCAAGAGACCCAGTACTTC.

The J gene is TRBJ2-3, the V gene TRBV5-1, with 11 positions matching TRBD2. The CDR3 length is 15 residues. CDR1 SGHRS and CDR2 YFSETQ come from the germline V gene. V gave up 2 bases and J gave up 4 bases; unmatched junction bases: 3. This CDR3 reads CASSFSGRAPDTQYF. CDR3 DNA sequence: TGCGCCAGCAGCTTTAGCGGGAGGGCCCCAGATACGCAGTATTTT.

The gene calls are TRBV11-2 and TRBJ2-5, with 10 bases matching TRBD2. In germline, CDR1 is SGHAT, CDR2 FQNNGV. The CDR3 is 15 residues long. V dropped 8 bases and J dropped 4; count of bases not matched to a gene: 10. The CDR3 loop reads CASSDLAGVRETQYF. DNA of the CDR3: TGTGCCAGCTCCGACCTAGCGGGAGTCAGAGAGACCCAGTACTTC.

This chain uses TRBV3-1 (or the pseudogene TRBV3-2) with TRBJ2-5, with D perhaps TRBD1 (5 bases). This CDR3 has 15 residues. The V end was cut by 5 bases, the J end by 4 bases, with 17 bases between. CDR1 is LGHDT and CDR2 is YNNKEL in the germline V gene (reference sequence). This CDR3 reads CASSAPAGRRETQYF. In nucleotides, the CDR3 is TGTGCCAGCAGCGCCCCGGCAGGGCGGCGAGAGACCCAGTACTTC.

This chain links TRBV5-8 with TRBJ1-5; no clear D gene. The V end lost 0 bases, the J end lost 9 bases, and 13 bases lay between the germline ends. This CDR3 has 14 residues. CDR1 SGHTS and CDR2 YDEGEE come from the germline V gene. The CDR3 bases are TGTGCCAGCAGCTTGGACTCAGGCTCGAGGCCCCAGCATTTT. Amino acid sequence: CASSLDSGSRPQHF.